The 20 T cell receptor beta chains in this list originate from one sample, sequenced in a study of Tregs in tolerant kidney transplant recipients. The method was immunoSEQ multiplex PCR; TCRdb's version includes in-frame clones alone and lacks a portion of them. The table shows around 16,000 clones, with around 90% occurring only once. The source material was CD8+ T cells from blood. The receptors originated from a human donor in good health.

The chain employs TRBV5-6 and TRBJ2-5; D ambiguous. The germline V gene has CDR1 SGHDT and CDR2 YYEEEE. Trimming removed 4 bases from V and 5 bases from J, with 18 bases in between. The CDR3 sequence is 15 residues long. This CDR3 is CASSQWTLKRETQYF. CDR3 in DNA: TGTGCCAGCAGCCAATGGACCCTTAAACGGGAGACCCAGTACTTC.

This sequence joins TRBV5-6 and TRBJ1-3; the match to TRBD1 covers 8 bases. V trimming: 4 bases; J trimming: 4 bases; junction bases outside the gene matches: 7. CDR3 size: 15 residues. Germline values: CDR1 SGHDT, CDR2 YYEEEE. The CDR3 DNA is TGTGCCAGCAGCACTGGACAGGGACAGGGAAACACCATATATTTT. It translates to CASSTGQGQGNTIYF.

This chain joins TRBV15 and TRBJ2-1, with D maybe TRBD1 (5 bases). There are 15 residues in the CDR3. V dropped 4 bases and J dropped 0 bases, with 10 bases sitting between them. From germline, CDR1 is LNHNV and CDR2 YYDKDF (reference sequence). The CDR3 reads CATSKDKSSYNEQFF. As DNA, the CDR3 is TGTGCCACCAGCAAGGACAAGAGCTCCTACAATGAGCAGTTCTTC.

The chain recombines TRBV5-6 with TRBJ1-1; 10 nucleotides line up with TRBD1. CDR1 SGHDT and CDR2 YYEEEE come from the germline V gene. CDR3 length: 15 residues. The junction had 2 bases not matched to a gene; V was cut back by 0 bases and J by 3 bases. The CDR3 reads CASSLGGTGDTEAFF. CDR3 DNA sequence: TGTGCCAGCAGCTTGGGTGGGACAGGGGACACTGAAGCTTTCTTT.

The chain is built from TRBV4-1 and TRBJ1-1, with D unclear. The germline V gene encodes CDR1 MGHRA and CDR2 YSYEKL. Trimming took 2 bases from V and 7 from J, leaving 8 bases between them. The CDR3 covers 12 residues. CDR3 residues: CASSQPGFEAFF. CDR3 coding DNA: TGCGCCAGCAGCCAACCCGGTTTTGAAGCTTTCTTT.

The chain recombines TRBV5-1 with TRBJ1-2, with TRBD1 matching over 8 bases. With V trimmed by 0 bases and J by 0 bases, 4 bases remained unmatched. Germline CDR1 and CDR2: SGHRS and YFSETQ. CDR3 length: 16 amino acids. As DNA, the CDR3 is TGCGCCAGCAGCTTGGGACAGGGGCCCGCTAACTATGGCTACACCTTC. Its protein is CASSLGQGPANYGYTF.

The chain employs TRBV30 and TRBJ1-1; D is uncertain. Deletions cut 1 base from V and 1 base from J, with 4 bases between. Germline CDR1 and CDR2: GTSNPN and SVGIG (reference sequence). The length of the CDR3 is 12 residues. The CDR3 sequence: CAWSGGNTEAFF. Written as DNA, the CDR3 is TGTGCCTGGAGTGGGGGGAACACTGAAGCTTTCTTT.

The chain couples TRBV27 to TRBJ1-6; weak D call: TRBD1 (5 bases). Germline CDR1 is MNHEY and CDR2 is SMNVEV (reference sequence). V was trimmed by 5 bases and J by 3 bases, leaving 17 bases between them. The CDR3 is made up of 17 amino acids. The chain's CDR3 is CASSPSEGPYYNSPLHF. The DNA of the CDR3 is TGTGCCAGCAGTCCCTCCGAGGGGCCTTACTATAATTCACCCCTCCACTTT.

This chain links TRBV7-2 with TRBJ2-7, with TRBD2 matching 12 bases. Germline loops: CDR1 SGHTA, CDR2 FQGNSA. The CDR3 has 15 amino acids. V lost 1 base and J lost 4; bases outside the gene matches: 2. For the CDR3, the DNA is TGTGCCAGCAGCTTAGGACTAGCGGGAGCTTACGAGCAGTACTTC. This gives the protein CASSLGLAGAYEQYF.

The CDR3 coding sequence is TGTGCCAGCAGTTACGCGGGGCCTACCTACGAGCAGTACTTC. It encodes CASSYAGPTYEQYF. The chain is built from TRBV6-6 and TRBJ2-7; TRBD2 is a possible D gene (6 bases). Trimming took 2 bases from V and 2 from J, leaving 10 bases between them. Germline V gives CDR1 MNHNY, CDR2 SVGAGI (reference sequence). The CDR3 loop spans 14 amino acids.

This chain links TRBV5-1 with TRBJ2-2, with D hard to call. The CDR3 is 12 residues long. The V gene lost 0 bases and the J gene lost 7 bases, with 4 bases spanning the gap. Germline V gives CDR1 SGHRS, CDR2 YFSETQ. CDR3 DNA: TGCGCCAGCAGCTTGGAAGGCGGGGAGCTGTTTTTT. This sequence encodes CASSLEGGELFF.

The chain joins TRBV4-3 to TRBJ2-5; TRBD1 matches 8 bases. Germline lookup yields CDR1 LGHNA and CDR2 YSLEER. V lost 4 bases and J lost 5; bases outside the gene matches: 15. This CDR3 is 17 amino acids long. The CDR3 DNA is TGCGCCAGCAGCCGCTCGTGGGGGGCAGGGGGCTGGGAGACCCAGTACTTC. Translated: CASSRSWGAGGWETQYF.

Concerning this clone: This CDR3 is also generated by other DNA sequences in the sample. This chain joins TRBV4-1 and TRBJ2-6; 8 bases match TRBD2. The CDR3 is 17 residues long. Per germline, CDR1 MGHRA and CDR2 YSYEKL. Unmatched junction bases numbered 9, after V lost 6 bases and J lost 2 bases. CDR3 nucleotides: TGCGCCAGCAGAAAGGGACTAGTCGTAGCTGGGGCCAACGTCCTGACTTTC. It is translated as CASRKGLVVAGANVLTF.

The CDR3 sequence: CASSQGPDTQYF. The CDR3 nucleotides read TGTGCCAGCAGCCAGGGCCCAGATACGCAGTATTTT. The chain employs TRBV7-9 and TRBJ2-3; D is possibly TRBD1 (5 bases). The ends were cut back, 5 bases at V and 4 bases at J, with 7 bases in the middle. Germline V gene sequence: CDR1 SEHNR, CDR2 FQNEAQ (reference sequence). The CDR3 is 12 amino acids.

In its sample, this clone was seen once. The CDR3 DNA is TGTGCCAGCAGCTTAGGGGTGGCCGGGGAGCTGTTTTTT. This gives the protein CASSLGVAGELFF. V usage is TRBV11-2 and J usage is TRBJ2-2, with D hard to call. CDR3 length: 13 residues. Trimming took off 1 base at V and 6 bases at J, with 6 bases between the two ends. Germline CDR1 and CDR2: SGHAT and FQNNGV.

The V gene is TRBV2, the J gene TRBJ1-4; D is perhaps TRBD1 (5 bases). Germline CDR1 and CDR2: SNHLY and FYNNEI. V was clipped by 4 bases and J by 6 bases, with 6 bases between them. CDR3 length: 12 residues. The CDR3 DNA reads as TGTGCCAGCAGTGGCAGGGATGAAAAACTGTTTTTT. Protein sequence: CASSGRDEKLFF.

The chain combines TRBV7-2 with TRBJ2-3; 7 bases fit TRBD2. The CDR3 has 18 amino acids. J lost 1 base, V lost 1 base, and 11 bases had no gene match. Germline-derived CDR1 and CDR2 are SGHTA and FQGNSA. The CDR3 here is CASSLVRSGWSGTDTQYF. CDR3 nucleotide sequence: TGTGCCAGCAGCTTAGTACGTAGCGGGTGGTCTGGCACAGATACGCAGTATTTT.

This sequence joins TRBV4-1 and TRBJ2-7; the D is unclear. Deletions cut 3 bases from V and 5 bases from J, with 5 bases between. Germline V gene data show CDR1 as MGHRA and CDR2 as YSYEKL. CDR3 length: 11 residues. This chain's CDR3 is CASSHRNEQYF. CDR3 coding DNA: TGCGCCAGCAGCCACAGGAACGAGCAGTACTTC.

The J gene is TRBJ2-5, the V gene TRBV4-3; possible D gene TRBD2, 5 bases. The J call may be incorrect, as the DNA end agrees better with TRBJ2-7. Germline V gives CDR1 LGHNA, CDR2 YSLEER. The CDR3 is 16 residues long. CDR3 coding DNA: TGCGCCAGCAGCCAAGAAGTCCCTAGCAGGAGGTACGAGCAGTACTTC. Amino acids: CASSQEVPSRRYEQYF.

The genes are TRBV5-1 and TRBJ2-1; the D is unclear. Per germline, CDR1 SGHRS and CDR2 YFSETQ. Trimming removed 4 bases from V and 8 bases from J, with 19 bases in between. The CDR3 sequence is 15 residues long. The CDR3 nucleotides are TGCGCCAGCAGCCCGGACCTATCTCCTGCGTATGAGCAGTTCTTC. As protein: CASSPDLSPAYEQFF.